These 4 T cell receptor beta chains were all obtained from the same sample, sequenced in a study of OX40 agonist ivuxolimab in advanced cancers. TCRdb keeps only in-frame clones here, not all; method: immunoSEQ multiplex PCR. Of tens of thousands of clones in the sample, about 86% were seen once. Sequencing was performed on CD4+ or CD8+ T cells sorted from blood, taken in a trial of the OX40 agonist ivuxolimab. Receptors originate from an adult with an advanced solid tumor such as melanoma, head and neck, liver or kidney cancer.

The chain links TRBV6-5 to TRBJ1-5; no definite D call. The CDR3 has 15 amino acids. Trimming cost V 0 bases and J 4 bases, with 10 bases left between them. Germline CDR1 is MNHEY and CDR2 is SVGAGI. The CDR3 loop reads CASSYSKQRNQPQHF. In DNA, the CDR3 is TGTGCCAGCAGTTACTCGAAACAGAGAAATCAGCCCCAGCATTTT.

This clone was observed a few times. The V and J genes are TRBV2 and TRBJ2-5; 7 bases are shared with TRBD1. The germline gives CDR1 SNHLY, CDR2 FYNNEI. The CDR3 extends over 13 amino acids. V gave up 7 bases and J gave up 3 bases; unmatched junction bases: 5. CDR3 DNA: TGTGCCAGCAAATATACAGGGGAAGAGACCCAGTACTTC. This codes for CASKYTGEETQYF.

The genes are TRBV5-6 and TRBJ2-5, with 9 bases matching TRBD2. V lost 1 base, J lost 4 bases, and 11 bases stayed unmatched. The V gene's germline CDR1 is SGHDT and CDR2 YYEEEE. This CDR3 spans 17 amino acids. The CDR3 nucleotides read TGTGCCAGCAGCTTGACTGGTAGCGGGGGTACTTCAGAGACCCAGTACTTC. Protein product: CASSLTGSGGTSETQYF.

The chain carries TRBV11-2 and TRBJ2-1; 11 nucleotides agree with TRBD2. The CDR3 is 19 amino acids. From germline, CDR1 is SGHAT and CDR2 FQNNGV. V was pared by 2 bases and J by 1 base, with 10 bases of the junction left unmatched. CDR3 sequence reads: CASSLISGGAYRSYNEQFF. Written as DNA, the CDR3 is TGTGCCAGCAGCTTAATTAGCGGGGGGGCCTATAGGTCCTACAATGAGCAGTTCTTC.